This record concerns one TCR beta chain sequence. In the source study's methods: Reference gene primer amplification yielded estimated nucleated cell counts. The table came from immunoSEQ multiplex PCR; TCRdb's copy has only in-frame clones and leaves some out. V and J calls and clone size are as listed in that table; D and trimming were resolved from the DNA. This table holds roughly 80,000 clones, approximately 88% found once. The data are from a study of blood T cell repertoires in COVID-19. The wider study: Acute and convalescent COVID-19 specimens originated in the United States, Italy and Spain. PBMCs, B-cell-depleted T cells, or T cells provided the cDNA or gDNA that made up the material.

The V gene lost 3 bases and the J gene lost 5 bases, with 10 bases spanning the gap. The CDR3 extends over 13 amino acids. This chain links TRBV12-3 or TRBV12-4 with TRBJ1-1; no firm D call. The TCR originated in a woman aged 80 or over with acute or convalescent COVID-19. Sequencing used peripheral blood. The CDR3 reads CASSFVGRTEAFF. The CDR3, as DNA: TGTGCCAGCAGTTTTGTAGGGAGAACTGAAGCTTTCTTT.